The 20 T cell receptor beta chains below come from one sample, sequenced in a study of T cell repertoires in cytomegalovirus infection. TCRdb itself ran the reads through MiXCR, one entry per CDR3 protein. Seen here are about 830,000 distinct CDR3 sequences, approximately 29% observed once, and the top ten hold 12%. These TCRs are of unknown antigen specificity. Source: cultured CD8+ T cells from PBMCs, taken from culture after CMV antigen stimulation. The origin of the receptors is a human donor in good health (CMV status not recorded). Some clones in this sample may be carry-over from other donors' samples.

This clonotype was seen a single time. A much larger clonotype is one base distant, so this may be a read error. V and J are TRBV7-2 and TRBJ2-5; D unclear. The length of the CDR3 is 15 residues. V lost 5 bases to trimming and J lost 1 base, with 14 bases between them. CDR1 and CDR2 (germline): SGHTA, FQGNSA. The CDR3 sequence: CASSKRLNCQETQYF. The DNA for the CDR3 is TGTGCCAGCAGCAAACGGTTGAACTGCCAAGAGACCCAGTACTTC.

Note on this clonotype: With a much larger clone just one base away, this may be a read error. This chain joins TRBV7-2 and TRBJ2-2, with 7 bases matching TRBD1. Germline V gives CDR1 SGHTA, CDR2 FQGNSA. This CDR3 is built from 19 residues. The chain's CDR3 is CASSLFSRPDRENNGELFF. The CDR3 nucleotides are TGTGCCAGCAGCTTATTTTCCCGTCCCGACAGGGAAAACAACGGGGAGCTGTTTTTT.

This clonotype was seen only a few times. Written as DNA, the CDR3 is TGTGCCATCAGCGGTACAGGGGGCCGCCTACCATCGAAAGACCAAGAGACCCAGTACTTC. Residues: CAISGTGGRLPSKDQETQYF. This chain uses TRBV10-3 with TRBJ2-5; TRBD1 matches at 9 bases. The CDR3 length is 20 residues. The V segment lost 6 bases and the J segment 0 bases; nucleotides outside the gene matches: 20. Germline V CDR1 and CDR2: ENHRY, SYGVKD.

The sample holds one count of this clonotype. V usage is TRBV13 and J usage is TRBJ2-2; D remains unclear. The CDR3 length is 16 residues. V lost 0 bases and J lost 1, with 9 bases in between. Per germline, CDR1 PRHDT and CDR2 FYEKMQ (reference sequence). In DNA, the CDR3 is TGTGCCAGCAGCTTAGGGACCCAGTGGAACACCGGGGAGCTGTTTTTT. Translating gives CASSLGTQWNTGELFF.

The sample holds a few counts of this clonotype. The CDR3 coding sequence is TGTGCCAGCACTAATCGAAGGGCGGTCGCAGATACGCAGTATTTT. Translating gives CASTNRRAVADTQYF. The rearrangement links TRBV7-9 to TRBJ2-3; D call uncertain. The ends were cut back, 7 bases at V and 4 bases at J, with 18 bases in the middle. Germline V CDR1 and CDR2: SEHNR, FQNEAQ (reference sequence). This CDR3 contains 15 residues. Based on the CDR3 plus reference TRBV7-9 and TRBJ2-3, the full variable domain is DTGVSQNPRHKITKRGQNVTFRCDPISEHNRLYWYRQTLGQGPEFLTYFQNEAQLEKSRLLSDRFSAERPKGSFSTLEIQRTEQGDSAMYLCASTNRRAVADTQYFGPGTRLTVL.

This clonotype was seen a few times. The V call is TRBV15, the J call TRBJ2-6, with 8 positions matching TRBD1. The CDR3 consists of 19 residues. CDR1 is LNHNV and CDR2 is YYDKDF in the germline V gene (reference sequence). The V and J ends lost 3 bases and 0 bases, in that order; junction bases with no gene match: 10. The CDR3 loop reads CATSSPRDRFLSGANVLTF. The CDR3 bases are TGTGCCACCAGCAGTCCCCGGGACAGGTTTCTCTCTGGGGCCAACGTCCTGACTTTC.

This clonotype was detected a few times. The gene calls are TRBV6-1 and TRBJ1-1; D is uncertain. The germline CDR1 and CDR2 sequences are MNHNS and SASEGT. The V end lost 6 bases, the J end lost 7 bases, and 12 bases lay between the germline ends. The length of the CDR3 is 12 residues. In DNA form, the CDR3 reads TGTGCCAGCAGCCAAGGGAGAGTTGAAGCTTTCTTT. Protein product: CASSQGRVEAFF.

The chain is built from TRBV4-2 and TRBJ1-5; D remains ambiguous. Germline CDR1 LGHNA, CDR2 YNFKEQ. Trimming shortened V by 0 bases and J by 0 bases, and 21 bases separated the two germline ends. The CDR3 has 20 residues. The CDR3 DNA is TGTGCCAGCAGCCAAGATAACCCCCGGGTTCTGGGTGTTAGCAATCAGCCCCAGCATTTT. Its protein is CASSQDNPRVLGVSNQPQHF.

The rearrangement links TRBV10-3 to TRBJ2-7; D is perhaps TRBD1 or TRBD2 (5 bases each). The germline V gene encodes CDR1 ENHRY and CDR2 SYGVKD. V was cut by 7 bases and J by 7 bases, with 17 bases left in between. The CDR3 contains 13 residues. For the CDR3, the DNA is TGTGCCATCACTAGGACAAAAGAGGGAGAGCAGTACGTC. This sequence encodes CAITRTKEGEQYV.

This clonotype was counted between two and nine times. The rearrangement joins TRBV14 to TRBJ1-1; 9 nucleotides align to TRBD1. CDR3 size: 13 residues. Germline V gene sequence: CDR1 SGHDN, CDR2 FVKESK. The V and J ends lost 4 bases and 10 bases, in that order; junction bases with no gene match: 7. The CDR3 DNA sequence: TGTGCCAGCAGCCTCACAGGGGGCATTGGAGCTTTCTTT. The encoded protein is CASSLTGGIGAFF.

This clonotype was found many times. The CDR3 loop reads CASSTTQGTTDTQYF. The CDR3 bases are TGTGCCAGCAGCACTACCCAGGGGACAACAGATACGCAGTATTTT. The V call is TRBV7-2, the J call TRBJ2-3; possible D gene TRBD1, 6 bases. Trimming shortened V by 5 bases and J by 3 bases, and 15 bases separated the two germline ends. Looked up from germline, CDR1 is SGHTA and CDR2 is FQGNSA. This CDR3 has 15 residues.

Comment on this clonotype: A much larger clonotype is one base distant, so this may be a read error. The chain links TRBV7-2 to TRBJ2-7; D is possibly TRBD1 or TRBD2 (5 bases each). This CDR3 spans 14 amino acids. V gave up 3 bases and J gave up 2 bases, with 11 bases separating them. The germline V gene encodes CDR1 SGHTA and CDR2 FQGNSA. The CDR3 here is CASSFGARTYEQYF. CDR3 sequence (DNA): TGTGCCAGCAGCTTCGGGGCCAGGACCTACGAGCAGTACTTC.

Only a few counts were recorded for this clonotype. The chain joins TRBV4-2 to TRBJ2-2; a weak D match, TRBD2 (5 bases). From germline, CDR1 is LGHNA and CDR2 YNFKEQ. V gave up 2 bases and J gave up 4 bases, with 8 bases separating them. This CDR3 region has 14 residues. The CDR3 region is CASSQPDFTGELFF. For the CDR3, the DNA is TGTGCCAGCAGCCAACCGGACTTCACCGGGGAGCTGTTTTTT.

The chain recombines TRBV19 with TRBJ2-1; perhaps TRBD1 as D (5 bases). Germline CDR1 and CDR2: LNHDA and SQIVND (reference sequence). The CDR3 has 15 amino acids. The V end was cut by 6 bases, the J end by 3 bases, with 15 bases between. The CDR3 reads CASSTDSSLYNEQFF. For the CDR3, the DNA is TGTGCCAGTAGCACTGACAGTTCCCTCTACAATGAGCAGTTCTTC. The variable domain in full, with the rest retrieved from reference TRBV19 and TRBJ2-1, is DGGITQSPKYLFRKEGQNVTLSCEQNLNHDAMYWYRQDPGQGLRLIYYSQIVNDFQKGDIAEGYSVSREKKESFPLTVTSAQKNPTAFYLCASSTDSSLYNEQFFGPGTRLTVL.

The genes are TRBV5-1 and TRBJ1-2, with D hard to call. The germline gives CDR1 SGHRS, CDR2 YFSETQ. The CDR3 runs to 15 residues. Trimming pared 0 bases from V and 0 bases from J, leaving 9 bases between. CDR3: CASSLDPPPNYGYTF. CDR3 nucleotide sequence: TGCGCCAGCAGCTTGGACCCCCCCCCTAACTATGGCTACACCTTC.

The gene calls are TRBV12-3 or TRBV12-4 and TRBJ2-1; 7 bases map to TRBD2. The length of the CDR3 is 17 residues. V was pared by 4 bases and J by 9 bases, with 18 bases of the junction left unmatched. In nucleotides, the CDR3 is TGTGCCAGCAGTTCCCGAATAGGGACGGCCGGCGGGGGTGAGCAGTTCTTC. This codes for CASSSRIGTAGGGEQFF.

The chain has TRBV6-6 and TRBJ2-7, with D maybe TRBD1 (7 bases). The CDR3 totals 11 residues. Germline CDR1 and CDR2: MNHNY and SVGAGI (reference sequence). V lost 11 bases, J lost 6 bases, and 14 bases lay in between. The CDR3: CACGTACEQYF. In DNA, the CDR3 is TGTGCCTGCGGGACAGCCTGCGAGCAGTACTTC.

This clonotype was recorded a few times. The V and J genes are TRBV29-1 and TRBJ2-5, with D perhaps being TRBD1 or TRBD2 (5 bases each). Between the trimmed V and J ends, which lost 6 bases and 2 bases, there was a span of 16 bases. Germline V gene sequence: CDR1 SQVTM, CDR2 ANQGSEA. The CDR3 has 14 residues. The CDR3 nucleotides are TGCAGCGTCCCCCCCGGGACGCCACAAGAGACCCAGTACTTC. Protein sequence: CSVPPGTPQETQYF.

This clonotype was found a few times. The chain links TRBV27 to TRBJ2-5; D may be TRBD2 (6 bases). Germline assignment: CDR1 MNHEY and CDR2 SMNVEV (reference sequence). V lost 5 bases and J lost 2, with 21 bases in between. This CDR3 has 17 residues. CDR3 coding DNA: TGTGCCAGCAGTCCCTACTGGGACGGGGGAAGGCAAGAGACCCAGTACTTC. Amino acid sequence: CASSPYWDGGRQETQYF.

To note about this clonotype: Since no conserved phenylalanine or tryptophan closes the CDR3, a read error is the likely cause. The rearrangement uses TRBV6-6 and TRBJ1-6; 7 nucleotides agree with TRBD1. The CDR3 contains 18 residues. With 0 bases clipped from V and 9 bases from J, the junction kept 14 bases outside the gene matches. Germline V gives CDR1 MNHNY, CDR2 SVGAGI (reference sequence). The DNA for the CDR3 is TGTGCCAGCAGTTACTCGTCAAGGGGGCCGACCCTAATTTCACCCCTCCACCTT. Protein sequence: CASSYSSRGPTLISPLHL.